This T cell receptor (beta chain) was obtained from a study of cytomegalovirus exposure and HLA in healthy donors. The PCR made use of 60 Vbeta and 13 Jbeta primers. Sequencing was performed with immunoSEQ multiplex PCR; in TCRdb, only in-frame clones are kept and a portion is missing. Counted here are about 170,000 clones, 80% occurring once; the ten biggest clones make up less than 9%. The CDR3 runs to 16 residues. Deletions cut 4 bases from V and 2 bases from J, with 15 bases between. Germline CDR1 and CDR2: SGHNT and YENEEA. The clonotype comes from a man aged 30-40 years in good health and CMV-seropositive. Sequences were obtained from PBMCs. The V call is TRBV11-3, the J call TRBJ2-1, with a tentative D call TRBD2 (6 bases). In DNA form, the CDR3 reads TGTGCCAGCAGCTCCCCCACTAGCACCACCTACAATGAGCAGTTCTTC. Encoded protein: CASSSPTSTTYNEQFF.